This TCR beta chain was sequenced during a study of shared clonotypes between healthy human individuals. About this clone itself: The same CDR3 also results from other DNA sequences found in this sample.

Generated by immunoSEQ multiplex PCR, the TCRdb table keeps only in-frame clones and is missing some. The table includes 1.5 million to 2.5 million clones, about 94% detected once. The naive CD8 fraction comprised CD45RO-negative cells positively selected for CCR7 and excluded terminally differentiated effector memory CD45RA+ cells. Sequences were obtained from naive CD8+ T cells sorted from blood. This TCR was recovered from a young man in good health.

The CDR3 loop reads CASSEGQGGYEQYF. The CDR3 coding sequence is TGTGCCAGCAGTGAGGGGCAGGGAGGCTACGAGCAGTACTTC. The genes are TRBV6-1 and TRBJ2-7; TRBD2 might be the D (6 bases). The CDR3 spans 14 residues. CDR1 is MNHNS, CDR2 SASEGT, per germline. The V gene lost 3 bases and the J gene lost 3 bases, with 12 bases spanning the gap.